This is a list of T cell receptor beta chains from one sample in a study of T cell repertoires in cytomegalovirus infection. These TCRs are of unknown antigen specificity. TCRdb analysed the reads with MiXCR anew, one entry per CDR3 protein. In the table there are 70,000 or so distinct CDR3 sequences, about 27% of which are singletons. Sequenced here: CD8+ T cells from cultured PBMCs, sampled from culture after CMV antigen stimulation. The receptors shown here come from a human donor in good health (CMV status not recorded). Some clones in this sample may be carry-over from other donors' samples. The CDR3 runs from the conserved cysteine through the conserved F or W. A D gene is named only where the DNA matches it firmly. Clone size is stated in some rows and not others, as once, few, many or a class when expanded.

clone_size,v_call,j_call,d_call,cdr3_aa,cdr3_nt
NA,TRBV12-3/TRBV12-4,TRBJ2-5,NA,CASSFPRETQYF,TGTGCCAGCAGTTTTCCCAGGGAGACCCAGTACTTC
NA,TRBV6-4,TRBJ2-1,TRBD2,CASRPLAGEGNEQFF,TGTGCCAGCAGACCACTAGCGGGAGAGGGCAATGAGCAGTTCTTC
NA,TRBV2,TRBJ2-1,NA,CASSEVVNHNEQFF,TGTGCCAGCAGCGAGGTGGTAAATCACAATGAGCAGTTCTTC
few,TRBV11-3,TRBJ2-5,TRBD1,CASSLWAGGGQETQYF,TGTGCCAGCAGCTTATGGGCAGGGGGCGGACAAGAGACCCAGTACTTC
NA,TRBV12-3/TRBV12-4,TRBJ2-3,TRBD2,CASTNPGTRFTDTQYF,TGTGCCAGCACCAACCCCGGGACTAGGTTCACAGATACGCAGTATTTT
few,TRBV9,TRBJ2-1,NA,CASSVGGGNEQFF,TGTGCCAGCAGCGTGGGAGGGGGGAATGAGCAGTTCTTC
few,TRBV27,TRBJ2-7,NA,CASSFLEQYF,TGTGCCAGCAGTTTCCTAGAGCAGTACTTC
NA,TRBV6-2/TRBV6-3,TRBJ2-7,TRBD2,CASSPGLADYYEQYF,TGTGCCAGCAGCCCCGGGCTAGCGGACTACTACGAGCAGTACTTC
once,TRBV6-5,TRBJ2-3,NA,CASSYNRGVEDTDTQYF,TGTGCCAGCAGTTACAATCGAGGGGTAGAAGACACAGATACGCAGTATTTT
NA,TRBV6-2/TRBV6-3,TRBJ2-1,NA,CASSYSPGIAVFF,TGTGCCAGCAGTTACTCGCCCGGGATCGCCGTGTTCTTC
NA,TRBV12-3/TRBV12-4,TRBJ2-3,TRBD2,CASSAGDSTDTQYF,TGTGCCTCTTCAGCGGGAGACAGCACAGATACGCAGTATTTT
many,TRBV7-2,TRBJ2-2,TRBD2,CASSALAENTGELFF,TGTGCCAGCAGCGCACTAGCGGAGAACACCGGGGAGCTGTTTTTT
NA,TRBV2,TRBJ2-5,NA,CASSVSRRQETQYF,TGTGCCAGCAGTGTTTCGAGACGTCAAGAGACCCAGTACTTC